These 21 T cell receptor beta chains originate from one sample sequenced in a study of blood T cell repertoires in COVID-19. Only in-frame clones appear in the TCRdb table, and some are missing; sequencing was by immunoSEQ multiplex PCR. This table has a few hundred thousand clones, around 84% appearing once. Sequencing was done on a sample of PBMCs or T cells enriched from blood (not recorded which). These receptors all stem from a woman aged 50 to 60 who had recovered from COVID-19.

DNA of the CDR3: TGTGCCAGCAGCTTCGGGACACTGGGGACTGAAGCTTTCTTT. Protein sequence: CASSFGTLGTEAFF. The genes are TRBV9 and TRBJ1-1; D possibly corresponds to TRBD1 (6 bases). The CDR3 length is 14 residues. Germline CDR1 and CDR2: SGDLS and YYNGEE. Trimming shortened V by 4 bases and J by 5 bases, and 15 bases separated the two germline ends.

This chain uses TRBV25-1 with TRBJ1-4; 10 positions match TRBD1. The CDR3 length is 14 residues. The germline gives CDR1 MGHDK, CDR2 SYGVNS. V lost 6 bases and J lost 7; bases outside the gene matches: 5. CDR3 residues: CASRLTGGGEKLFF. In DNA form, the CDR3 reads TGTGCCAGCAGGTTGACAGGGGGCGGTGAAAAACTGTTTTTT.

This rearrangement joins TRBV4-3 to TRBJ2-2; the D gene is possibly TRBD1 (6 bases). This CDR3 comprises 14 residues. Germline CDR1 and CDR2: LGHNA and YSLEER. V shed 0 bases and J shed 7 bases, with 9 bases lying between them. The CDR3 sequence is CASSQDRGFGELFF. In nucleotides, the CDR3 is TGCGCCAGCAGCCAAGACAGGGGTTTCGGGGAGCTGTTTTTT.

V gene TRBV28 combines with J gene TRBJ1-2, with D maybe TRBD1 (5 bases). CDR1 and CDR2 from the germline V gene are MDHEN and SYDVKM. Between the trimmed V and J ends, which lost 3 bases and 2 bases, there was a span of 7 bases. The length of the CDR3 is 13 residues. CDR3 DNA: TGTGCCAGCAGTTTCGACAGAAACTATGGCTACACCTTC. Encoded protein: CASSFDRNYGYTF.

For the CDR3, the DNA is TGTGCCAGCAGCCAAGAGCTAAAAGAGACCCAGTACTTC. Protein: CASSQELKETQYF. The V call is TRBV3-1 (or the pseudogene TRBV3-2), the J call TRBJ2-5, with D uncertain. CDR1 LGHDT and CDR2 YNNKEL come from the germline V gene (reference sequence). The germline V and J ends were trimmed by 0 bases and 3 bases, with 5 bases remaining between them. This CDR3 contains 13 residues.

V and J are TRBV6-2 or TRBV6-3 and TRBJ2-1; D possibly corresponds to TRBD2 (6 bases). The CDR3 is 15 amino acids. V was trimmed by 4 bases and J by 0 bases, leaving 10 bases between them. Germline loops: CDR1 MNHEY, CDR2 SVGEGT. CDR3 residues: CASSSRGVSYNEQFF. CDR3 bases: TGTGCCAGCAGTTCCCGCGGGGTCTCCTACAATGAGCAGTTCTTC.

The chain couples TRBV2 to TRBJ2-5, with 7 bases lining up with TRBD1. Germline CDR1 and CDR2: SNHLY and FYNNEI. The CDR3 runs 13 residues. V was pared by 7 bases and J by 4 bases, with 6 bases of the junction left unmatched. The CDR3 DNA follows: TGTGCCAGCACCCCCAGGGGGACAGAGACCCAGTACTTC. Translated, it gives CASTPRGTETQYF.

The V gene is TRBV2, the J gene TRBJ2-1, with D perhaps matching TRBD2 (6 bases). V was pared by 2 bases and J by 3 bases, with 11 bases between. The CDR3 extends over 15 amino acids. The germline CDR1 and CDR2 sequences are SNHLY and FYNNEI. CDR3 nucleotide sequence: TGTGCCAGCAGTGAAAAGGGAGCGGGCTACAATGAGCAGTTCTTC. The encoded protein is CASSEKGAGYNEQFF.

J is TRBJ1-3 and V is TRBV14; tentative D call: TRBD1 (6 bases). Germline V gene sequence: CDR1 SGHDN, CDR2 FVKESK. Trimming shortened V by 4 bases and J by 4 bases, and 17 bases separated the two germline ends. This CDR3 is built from 16 residues. The CDR3 coding sequence is TGTGCCAGCAGCCCGGACAGTTACTCTGGGGGAAACACCATATATTTT. Protein sequence: CASSPDSYSGGNTIYF.

J is TRBJ2-3 and V is TRBV25-1, with 7 bases fitting TRBD1. V lost 3 bases to trimming and J lost 4 bases; unmatched junction nucleotides: 13. Germline CDR1 reads MGHDK; CDR2 reads SYGVNS. The CDR3 length is 17 residues. CDR3 residues: CASSDGTGAFISDTQYF. The CDR3 DNA follows: TGTGCCAGCAGTGACGGTACAGGGGCTTTTATATCAGATACGCAGTATTTT.

The chain links TRBV5-1 to TRBJ2-1; 12 bases align to TRBD2. Trimming cost V 3 bases and J 6 bases; bases outside gene matches: 13. CDR3 length: 18 amino acids. Germline V lookup: CDR1 SGHRS, CDR2 YFSETQ. The CDR3 reads CASSSGTSGPKAGNEQFF. In DNA form, the CDR3 reads TGCGCCAGCAGCTCCGGGACTAGCGGGCCAAAGGCCGGCAATGAGCAGTTCTTC.

This clone has just a few counts. This rearrangement joins TRBV19 to TRBJ2-3, with 10 nucleotides matching TRBD2. The CDR3 consists of 16 residues. J was trimmed by 1 base and V by 3 bases; bases with no gene match: 4. CDR1 and CDR2 (germline): LNHDA, SQIVND (reference sequence). DNA for the CDR3: TGTGCCAGTAGTATTAGGACTAGCGGACGCACAGATACGCAGTATTTT. Translated, it gives CASSIRTSGRTDTQYF.

This rearrangement joins TRBV24-1 to TRBJ2-3; D call uncertain. CDR1 is KGHDR and CDR2 is SFDVKD in the germline V gene. CDR3 length: 12 residues. V was clipped by 9 bases and J by 2 bases, with 8 bases between them. The CDR3 DNA follows: TGTGCCACCTCTACAGACACAGATACGCAGTATTTT. Residues: CATSTDTDTQYF.

The rearrangement links TRBV5-1 to TRBJ2-7; a possible D gene is TRBD1 (5 bases). V was trimmed by 4 bases and J by 1 base, leaving 12 bases between them. This CDR3 has 14 residues. Germline V gene lookup returns CDR1 SGHRS and CDR2 YFSETQ. CDR3 DNA sequence: TGCGCCAGCAGCGCCGTGACAGAATCCTACGAGCAGTACTTC. Translation gives CASSAVTESYEQYF.

The chain is built from TRBV10-3 and TRBJ1-1; TRBD1 agrees at 8 bases. The CDR3 spans 14 residues. V lost 11 bases, J lost 5 bases, and 13 bases stayed unmatched. Germline CDR1 reads ENHRY; CDR2 reads SYGVKD. This CDR3 reads CAARTGSSDTEAFF. In DNA form, the CDR3 reads TGTGCCGCACGGACAGGGTCTTCGGATACTGAAGCTTTCTTT.

V usage is TRBV10-3 and J usage is TRBJ1-5, with TRBD1 matching over 8 bases. The CDR3 runs to 17 residues. The V and J ends lost 3 bases and 4 bases, in that order; junction bases with no gene match: 11. Germline lookup yields CDR1 ENHRY and CDR2 SYGVKD. CDR3 residues: CAISEFKGTGLNQPQHF. Here the CDR3 DNA reads TGTGCCATCAGTGAATTTAAGGGGACAGGCTTAAATCAGCCCCAGCATTTT.

The gene calls are TRBV30 and TRBJ2-7; D ambiguous. The CDR3 extends over 12 amino acids. From germline, CDR1 is GTSNPN and CDR2 SVGIG (reference sequence). Trimming pared 0 bases from V and 3 bases from J, leaving 6 bases between. CDR3 residues: CAWSVSGYEQYF. The DNA for the CDR3 is TGTGCCTGGAGTGTATCGGGCTACGAGCAGTACTTC.

The chain uses TRBV5-1 and TRBJ1-2; TRBD1 is a possible D gene (6 bases). Trimming took off 2 bases at V and 4 bases at J, with 21 bases between the two ends. This CDR3 has 17 residues. CDR1 is SGHRS, CDR2 YFSETQ, per germline. The CDR3 DNA follows: TGCGCCAGCAGCTTTGGGTTGACAGGCTCAAACCCCTATGGCTACACCTTC. Residues: CASSFGLTGSNPYGYTF.

This clone has just one count. The chain employs TRBV9 and TRBJ2-7; 7 positions agree with TRBD2. The V and J ends lost 0 bases and 5 bases, in that order; junction bases with no gene match: 8. There are 15 residues in the CDR3. Germline V gives CDR1 SGDLS, CDR2 YYNGEE. The CDR3 sequence: CASSVGGGIFNEQYF. Here the CDR3 DNA reads TGTGCCAGCAGCGTAGGGGGAGGGATTTTCAACGAGCAGTACTTC.

The genes are TRBV7-3 and TRBJ2-1; D remains unclear. The V end lost 3 bases, the J end lost 4 bases, and 7 bases lay between the germline ends. This CDR3 comprises 13 residues. Per germline, CDR1 SGHTA and CDR2 FQGTGA. As DNA, the CDR3 is TGTGCCAGCAGCTTTACGGTTTACAATGAGCAGTTCTTC. Translation gives CASSFTVYNEQFF.

This clone was detected once. This chain connects TRBV5-1 to TRBJ2-1; the match to TRBD2 covers 13 bases. This CDR3 region has 15 residues. Germline V CDR1 and CDR2: SGHRS, YFSETQ. J lost 9 bases, V lost 0 bases, and 3 bases had no gene match. The CDR3 DNA reads TGCGCCAGCAGCTTGGGGACTAGCGGGAGTAGTGAGCAGTTCTTC. This codes for CASSLGTSGSSEQFF.